This T cell receptor (beta chain) was observed in a study of CD4 T cells in relation to SARS-CoV-2 and coronaviruses. Study details: No peptide or an HIV-1 Nef peptide pool served as negative control.

Before the COVID-19 pandemic, during about 2010-2019, CD4+ T cells were taken from unexposed donors. CD4+ T cells were isolated from the cells after more than 8 days of culture. Cells permitting, SARS-CoV-2 S/N and four cold-coronavirus spikes were tested on unexposed-donor CD4+ T cells. On this clone itself: The antigen remains undetermined.

V lost 6 bases and J 1 base, leaving 4 bases between the germline ends. Germline values: CDR1 SEHNR, CDR2 FQNEAQ (reference sequence). The CDR3 consists of 13 residues. Study-wide findings and caveats: Each donor contributed either pre-pandemic or post-infection samples, not both. Compared with monoreactive clones, crossreactive clones showed significantly weaker SARS-CoV-2 expansion.

Profiling relied on immunoSEQ multiplex PCR, and the TCRdb table lists in-frame clones only, not all of them. The data show 20,000 to 25,000 clones, with around 67% seen just once and 15% to 20% held by the top ten. The receptor's source is a human donor in good health. The sequencing input was CD4+ T cells from PBMCs, cultured in vitro. The rearrangement joins TRBV7-9 to TRBJ2-6; D not certain. The CDR3 reads CASSTSGANVLTF. The CDR3 region has the DNA TGTGCCAGCAGTACTTCTGGGGCCAACGTCCTGACTTTC.